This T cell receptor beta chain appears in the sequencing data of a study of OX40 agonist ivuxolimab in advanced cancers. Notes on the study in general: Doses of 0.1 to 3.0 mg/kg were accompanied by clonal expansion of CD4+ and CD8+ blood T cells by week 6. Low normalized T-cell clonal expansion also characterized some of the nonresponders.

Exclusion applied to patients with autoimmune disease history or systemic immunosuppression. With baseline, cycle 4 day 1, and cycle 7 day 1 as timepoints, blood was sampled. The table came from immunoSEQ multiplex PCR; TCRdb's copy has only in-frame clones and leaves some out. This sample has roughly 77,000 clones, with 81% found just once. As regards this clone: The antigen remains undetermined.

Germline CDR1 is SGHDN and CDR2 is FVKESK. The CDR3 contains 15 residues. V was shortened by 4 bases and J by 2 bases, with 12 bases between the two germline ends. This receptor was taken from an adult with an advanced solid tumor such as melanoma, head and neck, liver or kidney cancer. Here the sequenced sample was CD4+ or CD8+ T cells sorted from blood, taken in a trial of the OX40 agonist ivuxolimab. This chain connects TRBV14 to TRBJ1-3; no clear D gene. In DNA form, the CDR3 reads TGTGCCAGCAGCCCTACTATAACACCTGGAAACACCATATATTTT. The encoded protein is CASSPTITPGNTIYF.